This is a list of T cell receptor beta chains from one sample in a study of cytomegalovirus exposure and HLA in healthy donors. TCRdb's copy holds only in-frame clones and misses some; the assay was immunoSEQ multiplex PCR. This repertoire shows about 97,000 clones, about 85% found once; its top ten account for approximately 3.9%. The specimen was PBMCs. These receptors were taken from a man aged 25-45 years in good health and CMV-seronegative. CDR3s include the opening cysteine and the closing phenylalanine or tryptophan. The D gene is left open where the match is weak. Some rows mark clone size as missing; the rest say once, few, many or name a class of expanded clone.

v_call	j_call	d_call	clone_size	cdr3_nt	cdr3_aa
TRBV29-1	TRBJ1-2	TRBD1	NA	TGCAGCGTCGGACAGGGGAATTTTTATGGCTACACCTTC	CSVGQGNFYGYTF
TRBV15	TRBJ1-5	NA	NA	TGTGCCACCAGCAGAGATAAAGGGGTGGGGCAGCCCCAGCATTTT	CATSRDKGVGQPQHF
TRBV7-9	TRBJ1-2	TRBD1	NA	TGTGCCAGCAGCTACCGACAGGGCCTGGACGGCTACACCTTC	CASSYRQGLDGYTF
TRBV10-3	TRBJ2-3	NA	NA	TGTGCCATCAAAGACAACACAGATACGCAGTATTTT	CAIKDNTDTQYF
TRBV13	TRBJ2-5	TRBD1	NA	TGTGCCAGCAGCTTAGGGGACAGGGTAGCGCGGGGCCAAGAGACCCAGTACTTC	CASSLGDRVARGQETQYF
TRBV9	TRBJ1-1	NA	NA	TGTGCCAGCAGCGGTTTACAGGACCCGAACACTGAAGCTTTCTTT	CASSGLQDPNTEAFF
TRBV6-6	TRBJ1-3	TRBD1	once	TGTGCCAGCAACGTGGGACAGTCTGGAAACACCATATATTTT	CASNVGQSGNTIYF
TRBV5-4	TRBJ1-5	NA	NA	TGTGCCAGCAGCTTTGAGAGAGGCCAGCCCCAGCATTTT	CASSFERGQPQHF
TRBV5-4	TRBJ2-3	TRBD1	NA	TGTGCCAGCAGCCAACCGGGACAGACAGATACGCAGTATTTT	CASSQPGQTDTQYF
TRBV5-6	TRBJ1-2	TRBD1	NA	TGTGCCAGCAGATACGGGACAGGGTATGGCTACACCTTC	CASRYGTGYGYTF
TRBV30	TRBJ2-1	NA	NA	TGTGCCTTCACATGGAGCTCCTACAATGAGCAGTTCTTC	CAFTWSSYNEQFF
TRBV7-2	TRBJ2-5	NA	NA	TGTGCCAGCAGCTTAGGTGGGGGCATTGAGGAGACCCAGTACTTC	CASSLGGGIEETQYF
TRBV9	TRBJ2-5	TRBD2	NA	TGTGCCAGCAGCGTAGGCGGCGGGAGGGAAGAGACCCAGTACTTC	CASSVGGGREETQYF
TRBV28	TRBJ1-2	TRBD1	NA	TGTGCCAGCAGTTCAGCTGGGACAGGTAACTATGGCTACACCTTC	CASSSAGTGNYGYTF
TRBV18	TRBJ1-2	TRBD1	NA	TGTGCCAGCTCACCACTGTCAGGGGGCGACTATGGCTACACCTTC	CASSPLSGGDYGYTF
TRBV9	TRBJ2-7	TRBD1	once	TGTGCCAGCAGCGTAGGACAGGGTGGAACCTACGAGCAGTACTTC	CASSVGQGGTYEQYF
TRBV6-1	TRBJ2-3	TRBD1	once	TGTGCCAGCAGTGGGCAGGGGGTTTCGGATACGCAGTATTTT	CASSGQGVSDTQYF
TRBV4-1	TRBJ2-1	TRBD2	NA	TGCGCCAGCAGCCAAGATCCAGCTAGCGGGCTGGAAAGTGAGCAGTTCTTC	CASSQDPASGLESEQFF
TRBV2	TRBJ2-7	TRBD1	NA	TGTGCCAGCAGTGGTCGGACAGGGTGGGAGCAGTACTTC	CASSGRTGWEQYF
TRBV7-6	TRBJ1-2	NA	NA	TGTGCCAGCAGCCCACGACTAGGGGGGGATGGCTACACCTTC	CASSPRLGGDGYTF
TRBV30	TRBJ2-3	TRBD2	NA	TGTGCCTGGGCGGCTAGCGGGGGGTCAGATACGCAGTATTTT	CAWAASGGSDTQYF
TRBV25-1	TRBJ2-2	NA	NA	TGTGCCAGCAGTCAAAATCAGGGGACCGGGGAGCTGTTTTTT	CASSQNQGTGELFF
TRBV2	TRBJ2-3	TRBD2	NA	TGTGCCAGCAGTGAGGGTAGCGGGGCAGATACGCAGTATTTT	CASSEGSGADTQYF
TRBV27	TRBJ2-5	TRBD1	NA	TGTGCCAGCAGTCCCGCTATCGGACAGGGTATAGGGGAGACCCAGTACTTC	CASSPAIGQGIGETQYF
TRBV25-1	TRBJ1-5	NA	NA	TGTGCCAGCAGTGAGAGGATGGATAGCAATCAGCCCCAGCATTTT	CASSERMDSNQPQHF
TRBV19	TRBJ1-1	TRBD1	NA	TGTGCCACCCAGGACAGGGGAGGAGGTTCTGAAGCTTTCTTT	CATQDRGGGSEAFF
TRBV21-1	TRBJ1-6	NA	NA	TGTGCCAGCAGCAATGCCGAGACGGGCTATAATTCACCCCTCCACTTT	CASSNAETGYNSPLHF
TRBV15	TRBJ1-1	NA	NA	TGTGCCACCAGCAGGGCCGGAGGGAGGAACGCTGAAGCTTTCTTT	CATSRAGGRNAEAFF
TRBV4-1	TRBJ2-2	TRBD1	NA	TGCGCCAGCAGCCTCGGGACAGTGAACACCGGGGAGCTGTTTTTT	CASSLGTVNTGELFF
TRBV4-1	TRBJ2-1	TRBD2	NA	TGCGCTAGCAGCCCCCGCGGGGGAGCGGGGGGCCCGTTCTTC	CASSPRGGAGGPFF
TRBV5-1	TRBJ2-7	TRBD1	few	TGCGCCAGCAGCTTGGACGGGGACAGGACTGGGGAGCAGTACTTC	CASSLDGDRTGEQYF
TRBV7-3	TRBJ2-3	TRBD1	NA	TGTGCCAGCAGCTTCCTTCCGGGACAGGGAAGCACAGATACGCAGTATTTT	CASSFLPGQGSTDTQYF
TRBV19	TRBJ2-5	TRBD2	NA	TGTGCCAGCGCGGCTGATAGCGGGATACAAGAGACCCAGTACTTC	CASAADSGIQETQYF